This T cell receptor (beta chain) was identified during a study of shared clonotypes between healthy human individuals. The wider study: Each donor contributed plates that comprised three CD4 naive, three CD4 memory, two CD8 naive and one CD8 memory. Study-level points and caveats: In a few donors, around 5% of naive CD4 clonotypes appeared in common.

The length of the CDR3 is 15 residues. Per germline, CDR1 SGDLS and CDR2 YYNGEE. Trimming took off 4 bases at V and 3 bases at J, with 15 bases between the two ends. Worth noting for this clone: Its antigen is not identified.

Sequencing was performed with immunoSEQ multiplex PCR; in TCRdb, only in-frame clones are kept and a portion is missing. Here the sample spans over a million clones, about 98.5% being singletons. Sequenced input: naive CD4+ T cells sorted from blood. Described subset: CD45RA+ positively selected. This TCR was recovered from a man aged 25-45 years in good health. This chain joins TRBV9 and TRBJ2-3, with a weak D call TRBD2 (6 bases). The CDR3 DNA is TGTGCCAGCAGCCTAAGAGGGACTTTAACAGATACGCAGTATTTT. As protein: CASSLRGTLTDTQYF.